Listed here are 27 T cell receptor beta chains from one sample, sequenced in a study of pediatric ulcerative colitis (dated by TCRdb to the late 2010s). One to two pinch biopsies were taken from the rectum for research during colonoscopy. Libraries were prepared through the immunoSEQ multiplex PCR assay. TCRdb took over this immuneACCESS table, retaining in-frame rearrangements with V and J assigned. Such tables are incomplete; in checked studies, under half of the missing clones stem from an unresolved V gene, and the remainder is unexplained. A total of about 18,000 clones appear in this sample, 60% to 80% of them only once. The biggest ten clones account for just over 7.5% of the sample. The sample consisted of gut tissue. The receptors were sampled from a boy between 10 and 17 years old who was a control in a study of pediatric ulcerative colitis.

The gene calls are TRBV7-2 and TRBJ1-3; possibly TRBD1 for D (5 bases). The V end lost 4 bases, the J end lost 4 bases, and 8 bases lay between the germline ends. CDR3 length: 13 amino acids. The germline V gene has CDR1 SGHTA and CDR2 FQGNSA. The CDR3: CASSSGRGNTIYF. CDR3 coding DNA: TGTGCCAGCAGCTCAGGGCGGGGAAACACCATATATTTT.

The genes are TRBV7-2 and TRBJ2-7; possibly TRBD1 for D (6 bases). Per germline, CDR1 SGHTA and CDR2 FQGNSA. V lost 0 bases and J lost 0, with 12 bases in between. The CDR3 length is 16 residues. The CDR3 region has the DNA TGTGCCAGCAGCTTAGCGGCAGGGGTTGTCTCCTACGAGCAGTACTTC. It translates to CASSLAAGVVSYEQYF.

The CDR3 DNA sequence: TGTGCCAGCAGCCGCGGGGCAGTCTACAATCAGCCCCAGCATTTT. Translation gives CASSRGAVYNQPQHF. The gene calls are TRBV7-8 and TRBJ1-5, with D possibly being TRBD1 (5 bases). This CDR3 contains 15 residues. The germline V and J ends were trimmed by 5 bases and 3 bases, with 14 bases remaining between them. Germline V gene lookup returns CDR1 SGHVS and CDR2 FQNEAQ.

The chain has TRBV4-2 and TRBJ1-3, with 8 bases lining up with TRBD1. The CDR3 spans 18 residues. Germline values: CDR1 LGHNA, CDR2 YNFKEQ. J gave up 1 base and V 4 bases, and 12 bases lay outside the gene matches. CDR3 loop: CASSRKGAGGVSGNTIYF. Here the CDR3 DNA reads TGTGCCAGCAGCCGGAAAGGGGCAGGGGGCGTATCTGGAAACACCATATATTTT.

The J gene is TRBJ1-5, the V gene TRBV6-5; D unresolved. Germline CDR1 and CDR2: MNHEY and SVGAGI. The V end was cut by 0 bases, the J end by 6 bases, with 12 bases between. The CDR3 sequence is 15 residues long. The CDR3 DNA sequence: TGTGCCAGCAGTTACTCGAGTGGGGTTGGTCAGCCCCAGCATTTT. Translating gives CASSYSSGVGQPQHF.

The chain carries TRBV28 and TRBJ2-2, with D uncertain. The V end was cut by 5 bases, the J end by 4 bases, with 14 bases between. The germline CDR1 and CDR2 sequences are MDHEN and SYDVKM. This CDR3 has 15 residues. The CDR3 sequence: CASSESQGPTGELFF. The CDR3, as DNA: TGTGCCAGCAGTGAGAGCCAAGGCCCCACCGGGGAGCTGTTTTTT.

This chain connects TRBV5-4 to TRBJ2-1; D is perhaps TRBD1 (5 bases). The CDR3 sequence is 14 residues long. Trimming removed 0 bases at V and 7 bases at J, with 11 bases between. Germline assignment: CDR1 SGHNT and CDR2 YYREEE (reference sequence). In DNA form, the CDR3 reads TGTGCCAGCAGCTTGGGGCAGGGATGGAATGAGCAGTTCTTC. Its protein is CASSLGQGWNEQFF.

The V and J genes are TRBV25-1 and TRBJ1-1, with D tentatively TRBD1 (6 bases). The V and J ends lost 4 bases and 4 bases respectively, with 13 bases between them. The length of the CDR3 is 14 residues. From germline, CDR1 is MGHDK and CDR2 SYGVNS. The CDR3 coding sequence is TGTGCCAGCAGTGGGGCAGGGGAAGCCACTGAAGCTTTCTTT. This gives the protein CASSGAGEATEAFF.

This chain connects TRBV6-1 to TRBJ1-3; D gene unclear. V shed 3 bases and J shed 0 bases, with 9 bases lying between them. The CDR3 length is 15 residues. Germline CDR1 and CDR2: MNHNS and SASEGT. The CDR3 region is CASSDTFFSGNTIYF. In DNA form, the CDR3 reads TGTGCCAGCAGTGACACCTTCTTCTCTGGAAACACCATATATTTT.

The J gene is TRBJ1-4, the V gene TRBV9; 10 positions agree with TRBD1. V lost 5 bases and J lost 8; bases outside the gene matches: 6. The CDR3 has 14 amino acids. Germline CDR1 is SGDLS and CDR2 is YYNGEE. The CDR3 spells CASSLGTGEEKLFF. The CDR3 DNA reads TGTGCCAGCAGTCTCGGGACAGGGGAGGAAAAACTGTTTTTT.

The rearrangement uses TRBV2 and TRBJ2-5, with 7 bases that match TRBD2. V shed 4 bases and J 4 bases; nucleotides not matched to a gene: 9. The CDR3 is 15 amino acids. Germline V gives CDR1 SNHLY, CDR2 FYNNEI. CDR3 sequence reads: CASSGLAARGETQYF. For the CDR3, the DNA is TGTGCCAGCAGTGGGCTAGCGGCCCGCGGAGAGACCCAGTACTTC.

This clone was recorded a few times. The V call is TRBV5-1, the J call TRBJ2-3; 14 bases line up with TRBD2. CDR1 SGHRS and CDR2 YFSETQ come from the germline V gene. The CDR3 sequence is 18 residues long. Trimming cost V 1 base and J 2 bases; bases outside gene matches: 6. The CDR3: CASSLWGLAGVSTDTQYF. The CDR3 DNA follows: TGCGCCAGCAGCTTGTGGGGACTAGCGGGAGTTTCCACAGATACGCAGTATTTT. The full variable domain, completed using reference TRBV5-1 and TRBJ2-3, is KAGVTQTPRYLIKTRGQQVTLSCSPISGHRSVSWYQQTPGQGLQFLFEYFSETQRNKGNFPGRFSGRQFSNSRSEMNVSTLELGDSALYLCASSLWGLAGVSTDTQYFGPGTRLTVL.

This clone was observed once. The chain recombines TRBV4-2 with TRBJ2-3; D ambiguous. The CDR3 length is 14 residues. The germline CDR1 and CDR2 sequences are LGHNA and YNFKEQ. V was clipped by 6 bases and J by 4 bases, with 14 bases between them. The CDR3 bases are TGTGCCAGCAGTTTAACTCAAGGAGCAGATACGCAGTATTTT. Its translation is CASSLTQGADTQYF.

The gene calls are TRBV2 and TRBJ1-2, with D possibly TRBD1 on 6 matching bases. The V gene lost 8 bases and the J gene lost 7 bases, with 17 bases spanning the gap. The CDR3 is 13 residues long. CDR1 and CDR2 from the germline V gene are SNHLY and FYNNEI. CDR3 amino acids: CASSEDRYGGYTF. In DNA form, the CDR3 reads TGTGCCAGCTCCGAGGACAGATATGGTGGCTACACCTTC.

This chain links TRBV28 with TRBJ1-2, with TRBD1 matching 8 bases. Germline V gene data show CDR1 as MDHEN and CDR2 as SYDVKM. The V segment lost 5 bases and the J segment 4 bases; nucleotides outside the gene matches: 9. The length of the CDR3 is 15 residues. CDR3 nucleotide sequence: TGTGCCAGCAGTGGAATTGGACAGGGCATCTATGGCTACACCTTC. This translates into CASSGIGQGIYGYTF.

The CDR3 DNA reads as TGTGCCAGCAGCTTTGTTCAGGACAGCTACGAGCAGTACTTC. Protein: CASSFVQDSYEQYF. This chain links TRBV11-2 with TRBJ2-5; D is possibly TRBD1 (6 bases). TRBJ2-7 matches the DNA end more closely, so the J call is doubtful. CDR1 and CDR2 from the germline V gene are SGHAT and FQNNGV. CDR3 length equals 14 residues.

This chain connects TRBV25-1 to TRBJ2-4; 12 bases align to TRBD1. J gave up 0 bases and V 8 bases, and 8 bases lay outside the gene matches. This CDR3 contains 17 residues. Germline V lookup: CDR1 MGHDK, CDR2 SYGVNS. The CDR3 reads CASGGTGGESAKNIQYF. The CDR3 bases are TGTGCCAGCGGTGGGACAGGGGGCGAATCAGCCAAAAACATTCAGTACTTC.

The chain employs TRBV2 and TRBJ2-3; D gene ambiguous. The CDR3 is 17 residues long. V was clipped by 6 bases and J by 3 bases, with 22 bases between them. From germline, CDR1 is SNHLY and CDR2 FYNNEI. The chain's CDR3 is CASRRTGALPGTDTQYF. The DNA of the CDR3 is TGTGCCAGCAGGAGAACTGGCGCCCTCCCGGGTACAGATACGCAGTATTTT.

The CDR3 DNA follows: TGCGCCAGCAGCCAGGGTGGAGCCTTACCGGGAAACACCATATATTTT. It encodes CASSQGGALPGNTIYF. The chain employs TRBV4-3 and TRBJ1-3; unclear D gene. CDR1 and CDR2 from the germline V gene are LGHNA and YSLEER. V was clipped by 3 bases and J by 4 bases, with 16 bases between them. This CDR3 is built from 16 residues.

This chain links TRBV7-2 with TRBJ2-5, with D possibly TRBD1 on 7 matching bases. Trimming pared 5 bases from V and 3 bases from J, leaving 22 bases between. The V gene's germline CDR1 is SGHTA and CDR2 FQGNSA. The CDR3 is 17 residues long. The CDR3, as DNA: TGTGCCAGCAGCCCAGGAATCCAGGGGGGAAGGGAAGAGACCCAGTACTTC. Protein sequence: CASSPGIQGGREETQYF.

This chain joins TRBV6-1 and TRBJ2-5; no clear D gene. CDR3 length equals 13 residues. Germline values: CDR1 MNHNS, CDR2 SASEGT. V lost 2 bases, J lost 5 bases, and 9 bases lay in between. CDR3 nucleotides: TGTGCCAGCAGTGAATGGGCCGTGGAGACCCAGTACTTC. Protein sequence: CASSEWAVETQYF.

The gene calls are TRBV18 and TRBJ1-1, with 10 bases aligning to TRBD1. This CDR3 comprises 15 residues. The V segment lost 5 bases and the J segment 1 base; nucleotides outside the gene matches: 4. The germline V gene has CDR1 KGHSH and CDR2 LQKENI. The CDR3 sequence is CASSGGQGPNTEAFF. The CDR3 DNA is TGTGCCAGCTCAGGGGGACAGGGGCCGAACACTGAAGCTTTCTTT.

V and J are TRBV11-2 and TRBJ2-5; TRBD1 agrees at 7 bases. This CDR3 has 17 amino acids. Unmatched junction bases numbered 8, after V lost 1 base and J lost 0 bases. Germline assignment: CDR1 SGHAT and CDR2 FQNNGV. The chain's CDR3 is CASSLGIAGGDQETQYF. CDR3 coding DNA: TGTGCCAGCAGCTTAGGAATCGCAGGGGGAGACCAAGAGACCCAGTACTTC.

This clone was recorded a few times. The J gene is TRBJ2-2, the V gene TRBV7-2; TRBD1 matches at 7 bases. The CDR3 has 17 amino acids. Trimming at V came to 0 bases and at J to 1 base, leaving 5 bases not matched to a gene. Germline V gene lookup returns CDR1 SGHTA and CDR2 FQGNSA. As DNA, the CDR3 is TGTGCCAGCAGCTTAGCCCTAGGGACAGTGAACACCGGGGAGCTGTTTTTT. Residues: CASSLALGTVNTGELFF. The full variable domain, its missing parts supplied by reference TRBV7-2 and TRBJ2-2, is GAGVSQSPSNKVTEKGKDVELRCDPISGHTALYWYRQSLGQGLEFLIYFQGNSAPDKSGLPSDRFSAERTGGSVSTLTIQRTQQEDSAVYLCASSLALGTVNTGELFFGEGSRLTVL.

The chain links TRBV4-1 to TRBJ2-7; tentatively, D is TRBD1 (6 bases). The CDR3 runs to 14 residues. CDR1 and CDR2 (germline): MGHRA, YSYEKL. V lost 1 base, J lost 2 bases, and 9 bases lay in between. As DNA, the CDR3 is TGCGCCAGCAGCCAAGTCGGGGACACCTACGAGCAGTACTTC. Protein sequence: CASSQVGDTYEQYF.

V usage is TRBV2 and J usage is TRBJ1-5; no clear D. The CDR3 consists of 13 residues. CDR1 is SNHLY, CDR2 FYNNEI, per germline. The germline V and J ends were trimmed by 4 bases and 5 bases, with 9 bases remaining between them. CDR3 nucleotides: TGTGCCAGCAGTGTGGAGGCATATCAGCCCCAGCATTTT. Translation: CASSVEAYQPQHF.

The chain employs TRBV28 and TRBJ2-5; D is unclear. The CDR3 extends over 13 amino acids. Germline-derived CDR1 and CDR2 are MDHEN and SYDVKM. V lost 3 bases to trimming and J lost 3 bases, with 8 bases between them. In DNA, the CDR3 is TGTGCCAGCAGTTTTGAACGAGAAGAGACCCAGTACTTC. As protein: CASSFEREETQYF.